This TCR beta chain was sequenced during a study of shared clonotypes between healthy human individuals. Overall study results and limits: The authors expected sequencing depth to affect clonotype sharing among donors.

The table came from immunoSEQ multiplex PCR; TCRdb's copy has only in-frame clones and leaves some out. The sample lists roughly 2.2 million clones, 85% to 95% occurring once. The V segment lost 2 bases and the J segment 7 bases; nucleotides outside the gene matches: 4. From germline, CDR1 is LGHNT and CDR2 FRNRAP. This CDR3 has 14 amino acids. About this clone itself: As yet, its antigen is unknown.

The chain joins TRBV12-5 to TRBJ2-1; TRBD2 agrees at 8 bases. Sequencing was carried out using naive CD4+ T cells from PBMCs. Subset specified: CD45RA+ positively selected. This sequence was found in a man between 18 and 29 years old in good health. Some clones in this sample may be carry-over from other donors' samples. CDR3 protein: CASGLSASGNEQFF. CDR3 nucleotides: TGTGCTAGTGGTTTGTCTGCTAGCGGGAATGAGCAGTTCTTC. The full variable domain, with the rest looked up from reference TRBV12-5 and TRBJ2-1, is DARVTQTPRHKVTEMGQEVTMRCQPILGHNTVFWYRQTMMQGLELLAYFRNRAPLDDSGMPKDRFSAEMPDATLATLKIQPSEPRDSAVYFCASGLSASGNEQFFGPGTRLTVL.